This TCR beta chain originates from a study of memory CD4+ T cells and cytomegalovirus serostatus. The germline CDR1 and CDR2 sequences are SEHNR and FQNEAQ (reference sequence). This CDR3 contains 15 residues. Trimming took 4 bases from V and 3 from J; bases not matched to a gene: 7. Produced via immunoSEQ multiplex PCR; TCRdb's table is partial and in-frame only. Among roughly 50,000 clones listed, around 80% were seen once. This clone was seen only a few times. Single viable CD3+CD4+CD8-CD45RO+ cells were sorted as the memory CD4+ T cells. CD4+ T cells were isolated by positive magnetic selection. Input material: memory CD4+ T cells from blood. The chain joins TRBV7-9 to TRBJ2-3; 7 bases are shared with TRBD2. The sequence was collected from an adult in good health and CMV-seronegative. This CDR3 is CASSYRWEGTDTQYF. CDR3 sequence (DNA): TGTGCCAGCAGCTACCGCTGGGAGGGGACAGATACGCAGTATTTT.